The clone carrying this T cell receptor (beta chain) was observed a few times. Its antigen is currently unknown. This entry belongs to a study of cytomegalovirus exposure and HLA in healthy donors. Findings and limits, study-wide: An analysis was carried out later, and it reportedly showed fewer N-insertions in an Asian-associated ancestry cluster than the approximately 660-donor mean. The study labeled 164 TCR beta chains cytomegalovirus-associated. Exclusion applied to some V segments, including TRBV6-2 and TRBV6-3, as they were indistinguishable. With further analysis later on, most CMV-associated TCR beta chains appeared HLA-restricted.

Germline CDR1 is MNHNS and CDR2 is SASEGT. Between the trimmed V and J ends, which lost 2 bases and 5 bases, there was a span of 10 bases. The CDR3 length is 14 residues. The PCR employed 60 Vbeta primers together with 13 Jbeta primers. Profiled with immunoSEQ multiplex PCR; TCRdb holds only in-frame clones, not every one. The sample shows a few hundred thousand clones, 70% to 85% of them seen only once. J is TRBJ1-5 and V is TRBV6-1, with a tentative D call TRBD1 (5 bases). Sequenced input: PBMCs. The clonotype comes from a woman in her 40s in good health and CMV-seronegative. This CDR3 reads CASSELGGYQPQHF. The CDR3 DNA follows: TGTGCCAGCAGTGAATTGGGGGGATATCAGCCCCAGCATTTT.